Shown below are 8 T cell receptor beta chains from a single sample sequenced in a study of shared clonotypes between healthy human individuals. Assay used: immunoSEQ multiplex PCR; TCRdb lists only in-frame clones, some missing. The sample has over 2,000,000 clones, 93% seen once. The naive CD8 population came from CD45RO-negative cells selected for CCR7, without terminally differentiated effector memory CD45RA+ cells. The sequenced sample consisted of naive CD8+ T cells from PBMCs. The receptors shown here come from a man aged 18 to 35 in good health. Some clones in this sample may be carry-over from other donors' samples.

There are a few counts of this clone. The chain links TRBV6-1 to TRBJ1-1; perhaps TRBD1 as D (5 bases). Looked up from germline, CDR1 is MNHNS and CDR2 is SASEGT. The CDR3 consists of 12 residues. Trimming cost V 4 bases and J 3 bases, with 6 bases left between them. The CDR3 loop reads CASSVRDTEAFF. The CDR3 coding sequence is TGTGCCAGCAGTGTCAGGGACACTGAAGCTTTCTTT.

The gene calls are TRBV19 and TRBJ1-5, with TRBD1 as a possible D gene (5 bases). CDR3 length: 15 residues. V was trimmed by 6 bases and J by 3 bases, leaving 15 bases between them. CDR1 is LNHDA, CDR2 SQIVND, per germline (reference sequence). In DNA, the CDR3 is TGTGCCAGTAGACCGGGACCGCTGAACAATCAGCCCCAGCATTTT. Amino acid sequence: CASRPGPLNNQPQHF. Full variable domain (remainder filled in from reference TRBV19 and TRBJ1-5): DGGITQSPKYLFRKEGQNVTLSCEQNLNHDAMYWYRQDPGQGLRLIYYSQIVNDFQKGDIAEGYSVSREKKESFPLTVTSAQKNPTAFYLCASRPGPLNNQPQHFGDGTRLSIL.

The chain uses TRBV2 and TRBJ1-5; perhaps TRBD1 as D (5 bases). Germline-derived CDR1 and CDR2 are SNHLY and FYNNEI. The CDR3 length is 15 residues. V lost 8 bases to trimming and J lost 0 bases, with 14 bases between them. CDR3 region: CASHRMGGSNQPQHF. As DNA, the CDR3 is TGTGCCAGCCATAGGATGGGGGGTAGCAATCAGCCCCAGCATTTT. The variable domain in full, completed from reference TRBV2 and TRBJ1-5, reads EPEVTQTPSHQVTQMGQEVILRCVPISNHLYFYWYRQILGQKVEFLVSFYNNEISEKSEIFDDQFSVERPDGSNFTLKIRSTKLEDSAMYFCASHRMGGSNQPQHFGDGTRLSIL.

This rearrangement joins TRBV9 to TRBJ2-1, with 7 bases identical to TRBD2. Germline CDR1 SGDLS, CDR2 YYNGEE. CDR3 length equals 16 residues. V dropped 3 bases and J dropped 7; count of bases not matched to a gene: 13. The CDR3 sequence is CASSGLGGGFYNEQFF. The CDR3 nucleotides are TGTGCCAGCAGCGGGCTCGGGGGAGGGTTCTATAATGAGCAGTTCTTC.

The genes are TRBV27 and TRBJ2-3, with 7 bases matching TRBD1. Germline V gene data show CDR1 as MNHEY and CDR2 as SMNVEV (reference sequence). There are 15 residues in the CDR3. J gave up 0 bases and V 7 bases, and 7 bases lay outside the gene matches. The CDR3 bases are TGTGCCAGCACCCCAATACAGGGGAGCACAGATACGCAGTATTTT. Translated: CASTPIQGSTDTQYF.

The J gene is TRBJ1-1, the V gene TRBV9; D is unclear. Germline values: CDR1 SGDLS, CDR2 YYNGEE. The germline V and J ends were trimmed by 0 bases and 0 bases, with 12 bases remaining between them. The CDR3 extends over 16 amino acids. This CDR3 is CASSVVPAGVNTEAFF. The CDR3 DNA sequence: TGTGCCAGCAGCGTAGTGCCCGCTGGGGTGAACACTGAAGCTTTCTTT.

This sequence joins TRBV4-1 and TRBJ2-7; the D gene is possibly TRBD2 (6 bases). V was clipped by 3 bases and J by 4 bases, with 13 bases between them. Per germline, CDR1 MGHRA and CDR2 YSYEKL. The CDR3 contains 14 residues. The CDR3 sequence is CASSHPGLPYEQYF. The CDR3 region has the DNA TGCGCCAGCAGCCACCCGGGACTCCCATACGAGCAGTACTTC.

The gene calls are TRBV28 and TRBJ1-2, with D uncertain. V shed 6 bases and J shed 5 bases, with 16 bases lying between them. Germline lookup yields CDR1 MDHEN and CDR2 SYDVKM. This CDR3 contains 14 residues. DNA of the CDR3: TGTGCCAGCAGCCTCATGGATGTGGTGTATGGCTACACCTTC. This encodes CASSLMDVVYGYTF.